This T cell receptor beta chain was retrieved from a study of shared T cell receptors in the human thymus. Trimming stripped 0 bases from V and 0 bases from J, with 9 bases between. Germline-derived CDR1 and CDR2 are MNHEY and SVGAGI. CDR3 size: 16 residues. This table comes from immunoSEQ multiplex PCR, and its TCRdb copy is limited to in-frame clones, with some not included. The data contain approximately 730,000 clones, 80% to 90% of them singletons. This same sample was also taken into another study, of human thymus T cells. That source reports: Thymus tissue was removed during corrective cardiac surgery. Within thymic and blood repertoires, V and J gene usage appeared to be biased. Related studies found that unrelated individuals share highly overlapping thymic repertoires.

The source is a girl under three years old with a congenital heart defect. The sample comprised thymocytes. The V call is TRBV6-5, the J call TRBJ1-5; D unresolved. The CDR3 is CASSYSWARSNQPQHF. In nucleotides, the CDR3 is TGTGCCAGCAGTTACTCGTGGGCTCGTAGCAATCAGCCCCAGCATTTT.